The 32 T cell receptor beta chains below were found in one sample sequenced in a study of CD8 T cells in ankylosing spondylitis (dated by TCRdb to about 2017). Libraries were prepared through 5' RACE. TCRdb names Illumina HiSeq 2500 as the instrument used. In TCRdb, the public reads were trimmed at Q25 with fastp and aligned with MiXCR, with productive beta chains retained. Rows matching on CDR3 protein sequence are summarized as one entry with the most common DNA and genes. For this sample there are 250,000 to 300,000 distinct CDR3 sequences; around 20% appear just once. Less than 9% of the sample lies in the top ten. The source material was blood, either unsorted or a sorted T cell fraction (not recorded which). The receptor source for this set is a male donor with ankylosing spondylitis or in good health (not recorded which).

The rearrangement uses TRBV5-1 and TRBJ1-1; TRBD1 agrees at 9 bases. The CDR3 spans 16 residues. In germline, CDR1 is SGHRS, CDR2 YFSETQ. V was clipped by 4 bases and J by 0 bases; unmatched bases: 7. Written as DNA, the CDR3 is TGCGCCAGCAGCCCGTCGGGACAGGGTATGAACACTGAAGCTTTCTTT. Protein sequence: CASSPSGQGMNTEAFF.

V and J are TRBV12-3 or TRBV12-4 and TRBJ1-2; D may be TRBD1 (5 bases). The CDR3 loop spans 13 amino acids. V gave up 6 bases and J gave up 2 bases, with 10 bases separating them. The CDR3 DNA reads as TGTGCCAGCAGCATGACAGCAAACTATGGCTACACCTTC. This sequence encodes CASSMTANYGYTF.

The table lists this clonotype with a few counts. This chain joins TRBV7-9 and TRBJ1-3; TRBD1 agrees at 9 bases. The CDR3 length is 16 residues. Trimming cost V 6 bases and J 4 bases; bases outside gene matches: 10. Germline CDR1 is SEHNR and CDR2 is FQNEAQ (reference sequence). CDR3 bases: TGTGCCAGCAGTTCTGGACAGGGGTCGTGGGGAAACACCATATATTTT. Translating gives CASSSGQGSWGNTIYF.

In DNA, the CDR3 is TGTGCCAGCAGCTCCTTAGGAACTAGTAAGGGCACCGGGGAGCTGTTTTTT. It specifies CASSSLGTSKGTGELFF. The chain links TRBV11-2 to TRBJ2-2; tentatively, D is TRBD2 (5 bases). Per the germline V gene, CDR1 is SGHAT and CDR2 is FQNNGV. Trimming took off 4 bases at V and 4 bases at J, with 19 bases between the two ends. The CDR3 extends over 17 amino acids.

A few counts support this clonotype. This rearrangement joins TRBV20-1 to TRBJ2-3; TRBD2 is a possible D gene (6 bases). V shed 4 bases and J shed 4 bases, with 9 bases lying between them. CDR3 length: 12 residues. The V gene's germline CDR1 is DFQATT and CDR2 SNEGSKA (reference sequence). CDR3 coding DNA: TGCAGTGCTACCGGACTATCAGATACGCAGTATTTT. Protein: CSATGLSDTQYF.

In nucleotides, the CDR3 is TGTGCCAGCAGTTTAACAGGGTTACGCACTGAAGCTTTCTTT. Its protein product is CASSLTGLRTEAFF. The J gene is TRBJ1-1, the V gene TRBV12-3 or TRBV12-4, with a weak D call TRBD1 (6 bases). CDR3 length equals 14 residues. V dropped 2 bases and J dropped 4 bases, with 11 bases sitting between them.

This rearrangement joins TRBV7-3 to TRBJ2-5, with D tentatively TRBD2 (6 bases). Germline CDR1 and CDR2: SGHTA and FQGTGA. V lost 1 base to trimming and J lost 2 bases, with 17 bases between them. The CDR3 covers 17 residues. This CDR3 is CASSLRAGGARQETQYF. The CDR3 bases are TGTGCCAGCAGCTTAAGGGCCGGCGGGGCTAGACAAGAGACCCAGTACTTC. Using reference TRBV7-3 and TRBJ2-5 for the parts outside the CDR3, the full variable domain is GAGVSQTPSNKVTEKGKYVELRCDPISGHTALYWYRQSLGQGPEFLIYFQGTGAADDSGLPNDRFFAVRPEGSVSTLKIQRTERGDSAVYLCASSLRAGGARQETQYFGPGTRLLVL.

This clonotype has only a few counts. The chain uses TRBV7-2 and TRBJ1-1, with a weak D call TRBD1 (5 bases). The CDR3 runs to 14 residues. Between the trimmed V and J ends, which lost 5 bases and 0 bases, there was a span of 10 bases. Germline CDR1 reads SGHTA; CDR2 reads FQGNSA. The CDR3 loop is CASSQGRMNTEAFF. The CDR3 region has the DNA TGTGCCAGCAGCCAGGGACGGATGAACACTGAAGCTTTCTTT.

CDR3: CASHRDRGFTEAFF. In DNA, the CDR3 is TGTGCCAGCCACCGGGACAGGGGTTTCACTGAAGCTTTCTTT. The chain employs TRBV27 and TRBJ1-1, with 10 bases that match TRBD1. The trim removed 8 bases at V and 4 bases at J, leaving 7 bases unmatched. The CDR3 contains 14 residues. Germline V CDR1 and CDR2: MNHEY, SMNVEV (reference sequence).

There are a few counts of this clonotype. J is TRBJ2-4 and V is TRBV30, with TRBD2 matching over 8 bases. The CDR3 is 16 residues long. V shed 0 bases and J 8 bases; nucleotides not matched to a gene: 12. Germline assignment: CDR1 GTSNPN and CDR2 SVGIG (reference sequence). CDR3 in amino acids: CAWSVPRGGRRDIQYF. In DNA form, the CDR3 reads TGTGCCTGGAGTGTACCACGGGGGGGCCGCCGGGACATTCAGTACTTC.

V and J are TRBV5-1 and TRBJ2-2; TRBD2 aligns across 7 bases. Germline trimming cut 3 bases from V and 4 bases from J; bases unmatched to any gene: 6. This CDR3 is 15 amino acids long. Germline CDR1 and CDR2: SGHRS and YFSETQ. CDR3: CASSSKTSPTGELFF. The CDR3 DNA reads TGCGCCAGCAGCTCGAAGACTAGCCCCACCGGGGAGCTGTTTTTT. The full variable domain, its missing parts supplied by reference TRBV5-1 and TRBJ2-2, is KAGVTQTPRYLIKTRGQQVTLSCSPISGHRSVSWYQQTPGQGLQFLFEYFSETQRNKGNFPGRFSGRQFSNSRSEMNVSTLELGDSALYLCASSSKTSPTGELFFGEGSRLTVL.

This sequence joins TRBV10-3 and TRBJ2-1; TRBD1 matches at 11 bases. The V gene end was trimmed by 4 bases and the J gene end by 6 bases; junction bases not matched to a gene: 5. Germline V lookup: CDR1 ENHRY, CDR2 SYGVKD. This CDR3 is built from 15 residues. This CDR3 reads CAISAGQGALNEQFF. Written as DNA, the CDR3 is TGTGCCATCAGTGCTGGACAGGGGGCACTCAATGAGCAGTTCTTC.

The chain employs TRBV3-1 and TRBJ2-1, with TRBD2 matching over 11 bases. V lost 4 bases and J lost 3; bases outside the gene matches: 8. The V gene's germline CDR1 is LGHDT and CDR2 YNNKEL (reference sequence). CDR3 length: 17 residues. CDR3 loop: CASSPAVGLAVYNEQFF. The CDR3 nucleotides read TGTGCCAGCAGCCCAGCCGTGGGACTAGCGGTCTACAATGAGCAGTTCTTC.

The V and J genes are TRBV27 and TRBJ1-2; no clear D. Deletions cut 4 bases from V and 7 bases from J, with 10 bases between. CDR3 length: 12 amino acids. CDR1 is MNHEY and CDR2 is SMNVEV in the germline V gene (reference sequence). As DNA, the CDR3 is TGTGCCAGCAGTTCTGGTCCTCTTGGCTACACCTTC. Protein product: CASSSGPLGYTF.

This clonotype was detected only a few times. The chain carries TRBV3-1 and TRBJ1-6, with D perhaps matching TRBD1 (6 bases). This CDR3 has 15 amino acids. V dropped 7 bases and J dropped 3 bases, with 13 bases sitting between them. Germline V gene sequence: CDR1 LGHDT, CDR2 YNNKEL (reference sequence). The CDR3 coding sequence is TGTGCCAGCAAGGAGACAGGTGGCTATAATTCACCCCTCCACTTT. Translating gives CASKETGGYNSPLHF.

V is TRBV12-3 or TRBV12-4 and J is TRBJ2-3; possibly TRBD1 for D (6 bases). The CDR3 is made up of 12 amino acids. V was pared by 7 bases and J by 6 bases, with 11 bases between. The DNA of the CDR3 is TGTGCCAGCACCTTAGGACAGGATACGCAGTATTTT. It translates to CASTLGQDTQYF.

The gene calls are TRBV6-1 and TRBJ2-3; 7 bases align to TRBD2. The V segment lost 8 bases and the J segment 1 base; nucleotides outside the gene matches: 6. The CDR3 extends over 14 amino acids. Looked up from germline, CDR1 is MNHNS and CDR2 is SASEGT. DNA for the CDR3: TGTGCCAGCGGGGCGGGGGAGCGCACAGATACGCAGTATTTT. The encoded protein is CASGAGERTDTQYF.

The chain is built from TRBV11-2 and TRBJ2-6; D possibly corresponds to TRBD2 (5 bases). Trimming removed 4 bases from V and 3 bases from J, with 16 bases in between. CDR3 length equals 17 residues. Germline-derived CDR1 and CDR2 are SGHAT and FQNNGV. CDR3 sequence reads: CASSSRTGIIGANVLTF. CDR3 in DNA: TGTGCCAGCAGCTCTCGAACCGGGATAATTGGGGCCAACGTCCTGACTTTC.

The CDR3 sequence is CASSVSRGWVGELFF. CDR3 bases: TGTGCCAGCAGCGTCTCCCGTGGCTGGGTCGGGGAGCTGTTTTTT. This sequence joins TRBV9 and TRBJ2-2, with unresolved D. CDR3 length: 15 amino acids. CDR1 is SGDLS and CDR2 is YYNGEE in the germline V gene. V was trimmed by 2 bases and J by 7 bases, leaving 15 bases between them. The full variable domain, completed using reference TRBV9 and TRBJ2-2, is DSGVTQTPKHLITATGQRVTLRCSPRSGDLSVYWYQQSLDQGLQFLIQYYNGEERAKGNILERFSAQQFPDLHSELNLSSLELGDSALYFCASSVSRGWVGELFFGEGSRLTVL.

The rearrangement uses TRBV2 and TRBJ1-2; D not resolved. Trimming removed 7 bases from V and 2 bases from J, with 8 bases in between. Germline V gives CDR1 SNHLY, CDR2 FYNNEI. The CDR3 is 12 residues long. CDR3 sequence: CASTRANYGYTF. CDR3 bases: TGTGCCAGCACTCGGGCGAACTATGGCTACACCTTC.

This clonotype was seen more than once but under ten times. The rearrangement links TRBV5-1 to TRBJ2-1, with 10 bases matching TRBD2. Per germline, CDR1 SGHRS and CDR2 YFSETQ. The CDR3 runs 19 residues. The V segment lost 4 bases and the J segment 6 bases; nucleotides outside the gene matches: 19. CDR3 region: CASSVVGLAAPQQLNEQFF. The CDR3 nucleotides are TGCGCCAGCAGCGTTGTCGGACTAGCGGCTCCACAGCAACTCAATGAGCAGTTCTTC.

This clonotype was counted between two and nine times. The rearrangement uses TRBV5-1 and TRBJ2-3; perhaps TRBD1 as D (5 bases). This CDR3 has 13 amino acids. Trimming removed 4 bases from V and 5 bases from J, with 11 bases in between. Germline CDR1 reads SGHRS; CDR2 reads YFSETQ. The CDR3 DNA reads TGCGCCAGCAGCCCCAGGGTTGGAGATACGCAGTATTTT. Translation gives CASSPRVGDTQYF.

This clonotype appeared many times. V usage is TRBV12-3 or TRBV12-4 and J usage is TRBJ1-5, with 7 bases lining up with TRBD1. The CDR3 totals 15 residues. The ends lost 6 bases at V and 7 bases at J; junction bases unmatched: 12. The CDR3 coding sequence is TGTGCCAGCAGCCGCGAAAGGGGGCTGGGGCAGCCCCAGCATTTT. It is translated as CASSRERGLGQPQHF.

This chain uses TRBV5-1 with TRBJ2-3; D is undetermined. This CDR3 comprises 14 residues. Trimming removed 0 bases from V and 6 bases from J, with 11 bases in between. CDR1 and CDR2 from the germline V gene are SGHRS and YFSETQ. The DNA for the CDR3 is TGCGCCAGCAGCTTGGGGGCCTCGGCGGATACGCAGTATTTT. It is translated as CASSLGASADTQYF.

The rearrangement joins TRBV2 to TRBJ2-3; 7 bases map to TRBD1. The CDR3 is made up of 15 amino acids. Trimming removed 7 bases from V and 5 bases from J; junction bases left unmatched: 12. Per the germline V gene, CDR1 is SNHLY and CDR2 is FYNNEI. The CDR3 region is CASMWAQGLGDTQYF. CDR3 coding DNA: TGTGCCAGCATGTGGGCACAGGGGTTAGGAGATACGCAGTATTTT.

The chain couples TRBV12-3 or TRBV12-4 to TRBJ2-5, with D possibly matching TRBD2 (6 bases). The ends were cut back, 6 bases at V and 2 bases at J, with 16 bases in the middle. The CDR3 is 15 residues long. This CDR3 is CASSSRGGSQETQYF. DNA for the CDR3: TGTGCCAGCAGCTCGCGGGGCGGATCGCAAGAGACCCAGTACTTC.

There are a few counts of this clonotype. The genes are TRBV15 and TRBJ2-1, with D maybe TRBD2 (7 bases). Deletions cut 1 base from V and 0 bases from J, with 10 bases between. Looked up from germline, CDR1 is LNHNV and CDR2 is YYDKDF (reference sequence). The CDR3 loop spans 16 amino acids. The CDR3 nucleotides are TGTGCCACCAGCAGAGTTGCGGGGGCCTCCTACAATGAGCAGTTCTTC. Its protein is CATSRVAGASYNEQFF.

The table lists this clonotype with a few counts. This chain links TRBV14 with TRBJ2-1; D might be TRBD2 (6 bases). V lost 4 bases to trimming and J lost 8 bases, with 15 bases between them. Germline V gene data show CDR1 as SGHDN and CDR2 as FVKESK. This CDR3 is 14 amino acids long. The CDR3 spells CASSRKTSFDEQFF. In nucleotides, the CDR3 is TGTGCCAGCAGCCGGAAGACTAGTTTCGATGAGCAGTTCTTC.

This clonotype was picked up a small number of times. The chain's CDR3 is CASSQDLSVGSTSQETQYF. In nucleotides, the CDR3 is TGTGCCAGCAGCCAAGATCTAAGTGTAGGATCAACTAGCCAAGAGACCCAGTACTTC. This chain joins TRBV4-2 and TRBJ2-5, with D possibly being TRBD2 (5 bases). V was cut by 0 bases and J by 1 base, with 21 bases left in between. There are 19 residues in the CDR3. The germline gives CDR1 LGHNA, CDR2 YNFKEQ.

This chain links TRBV10-3 with TRBJ2-5; TRBD2 agrees at 15 bases. The germline V gene has CDR1 ENHRY and CDR2 SYGVKD. The junction had 3 bases not matched to a gene; V was cut back by 3 bases and J by 4 bases. The CDR3 covers 16 residues. The CDR3 protein is CAISDPGLAGGETQYF. The CDR3 nucleotides read TGTGCCATCAGTGATCCGGGACTAGCGGGAGGAGAGACCCAGTACTTC.

Many counts were recorded for this clonotype. The V call is TRBV20-1, the J call TRBJ1-4, with TRBD1 matching 7 bases. CDR3 size: 15 residues. Germline V CDR1 and CDR2: DFQATT, SNEGSKA (reference sequence). J gave up 4 bases and V 3 bases, and 8 bases lay outside the gene matches. This CDR3 is CSASLGGLGNEKLFF. The DNA of the CDR3 is TGCAGTGCTAGCCTAGGGGGCTTGGGTAATGAAAAACTGTTTTTT.

This clonotype appeared a few times. V usage is TRBV7-2 and J usage is TRBJ2-3; no clear D. Germline lookup yields CDR1 SGHTA and CDR2 FQGNSA. V lost 6 bases, J lost 0 bases, and 10 bases lay in between. The CDR3 runs 14 residues. Here the CDR3 reads CASRRDPSTDTQYF. CDR3 in DNA: TGTGCCAGCAGGAGAGATCCTAGCACAGATACGCAGTATTTT.